These 26 T cell receptor beta chains were all obtained from the same sample, sequenced in a study of CD8+CD57+ T cells in acquired aplastic anemia. Genomic DNA constituted the template upon which TCR beta VDJ and CDR3 profiling was performed. MiXCR was run by TCRdb on the reads, yielding one entry per CDR3 protein. The sample holds hundreds of thousands of distinct CDR3 sequences, 45% to 65% seen once. Source material: sorted CD4+, CD8+, or CD8+CD57+ T cells (not recorded which) from PBMCs. These receptors were taken from a human donor with severe aplastic anemia or a healthy control (not recorded which).

This clonotype was counted ten times or more. The CDR3 spells CASSVGGGGNQPQHF. The DNA for the CDR3 is TGTGCCAGCAGCGTAGGTGGGGGGGGCAATCAGCCCCAGCATTTT. The rearrangement links TRBV9 to TRBJ1-5; D possibly corresponds to TRBD1 (5 bases). The germline CDR1 and CDR2 sequences are SGDLS and YYNGEE. The CDR3 runs 15 residues. V shed 0 bases and J shed 2 bases, with 9 bases lying between them.

This clonotype has just a few counts. The chain couples TRBV7-9 to TRBJ2-7, with 8 bases aligning to TRBD2. Germline loops: CDR1 SEHNR, CDR2 FQNEAQ (reference sequence). V lost 6 bases to trimming and J lost 5 bases; unmatched junction nucleotides: 9. The CDR3 sequence is 14 residues long. CDR3 residues: CASSQGSGSDEQYF. CDR3 DNA: TGTGCCAGCAGTCAGGGGAGCGGGAGCGACGAGCAGTACTTC.

V gene TRBV29-1 combines with J gene TRBJ2-3; D ambiguous. V was pared by 5 bases and J by 4 bases, with 19 bases between. The CDR3 sequence is 15 residues long. Germline V CDR1 and CDR2: SQVTM, ANQGSEA. CDR3 bases: TGCAGCGTTTATAGGTCGAGCGTAATTTCAGATACGCAGTATTTT. This translates into CSVYRSSVISDTQYF.

This chain uses TRBV7-9 with TRBJ2-3; tentatively, D is TRBD2 (6 bases). CDR1 and CDR2 (germline): SEHNR, FQNEAQ (reference sequence). The CDR3 is 16 amino acids. V gave up 0 bases and J gave up 8 bases, with 18 bases separating them. CDR3 region: CASSLAEGTGPFTQYF. In DNA form, the CDR3 reads TGTGCCAGCAGCTTAGCGGAGGGGACTGGCCCTTTTACGCAGTATTTT.

There are a few counts of this clonotype. V gene TRBV4-3 combines with J gene TRBJ1-3, with a possible D match to TRBD1 (5 bases). Germline V lookup: CDR1 LGHNA, CDR2 YSLEER. The CDR3 consists of 19 residues. V lost 5 bases, J lost 4 bases, and 27 bases lay in between. The CDR3, as DNA: TGCGCCAGCAGCAAACGAATCGGGTCAGGGTCCAGTGGCGGAAACACCATATATTTT. Protein sequence: CASSKRIGSGSSGGNTIYF.

This clonotype was seen ten or more times. V gene TRBV5-1 combines with J gene TRBJ1-6, with D hard to call. The germline V gene has CDR1 SGHRS and CDR2 YFSETQ. Trimming took 0 bases from V and 4 from J, leaving 11 bases between them. CDR3 length equals 16 residues. CDR3 sequence: CASSLAGSRYNSPLHF. As DNA, the CDR3 is TGCGCCAGCAGCTTGGCCGGATCTCGATATAATTCACCCCTCCACTTT.

The V and J genes are TRBV7-9 and TRBJ1-2; tentative D call: TRBD1 (6 bases). There are 14 residues in the CDR3. The V end was cut by 5 bases, the J end by 0 bases, with 10 bases between. CDR1 and CDR2 from the germline V gene are SEHNR and FQNEAQ (reference sequence). For the CDR3, the DNA is TGTGCCAGCAGCCGTGACAGGACTAACTATGGCTACACCTTC. As protein: CASSRDRTNYGYTF. Drawing the rest from reference TRBV7-9 and TRBJ1-2, the complete variable domain is DTGVSQNPRHKITKRGQNVTFRCDPISEHNRLYWYRQTLGQGPEFLTYFQNEAQLEKSRLLSDRFSAERPKGSFSTLEIQRTEQGDSAMYLCASSRDRTNYGYTFGSGTRLTVV.

This chain joins TRBV6-5 and TRBJ2-7; 12 nucleotides agree with TRBD1. This CDR3 region has 15 residues. Germline V gives CDR1 MNHEY, CDR2 SVGAGI. The ends lost 5 bases at V and 4 bases at J; junction bases unmatched: 6. This CDR3 is CASSPPGQGAYEQYF. DNA of the CDR3: TGTGCCAGCAGTCCTCCGGGACAGGGGGCTTACGAGCAGTACTTC.

Concerning this clonotype itself: The junction departs from the called germline gene at one end, perhaps through a read error. The chain uses TRBV7-9 and TRBJ2-5; a possible D gene is TRBD2 (5 bases). Germline V CDR1 and CDR2: SEHNR, FQNEAQ (reference sequence). The CDR3 has 13 residues. The CDR3, as DNA: TGTGCCAGCAGCTTAGCAGGGAGAGAGACCGAGTACTTC. It codes for CASSLAGRETEYF. Filled out from reference TRBV7-9 and TRBJ2-5, the complete variable domain reads DTGVSQNPRHKITKRGQNVTFRCDPISEHNRLYWYRQTLGQGPEFLTYFQNEAQLEKSRLLSDRFSAERPKGSFSTLEIQRTEQGDSAMYLCASSLAGRETEYFGPGTRLLVL.

This clonotype has only a few counts. With a much larger clone just one base away, this may be a read error. The V call is TRBV19, the J call TRBJ2-3; no clear D. This CDR3 contains 15 residues. CDR1 is LNHDA and CDR2 is SQIVND in the germline V gene (reference sequence). Here the CDR3 DNA reads TGTGCCGGTAGTATAGTGTCTAGAAGCACAGATACGCAGTATTTT. It specifies CAGSIVSRSTDTQYF.

This clonotype was observed at least ten times. This sequence joins TRBV25-1 and TRBJ1-6; D unresolved. The germline gives CDR1 MGHDK, CDR2 SYGVNS. The CDR3 has 14 residues. Trimming left V 3 bases short and J 8 bases short, with 11 bases between. The CDR3 region is CASSESGIHSPLHF. The CDR3, as DNA: TGTGCCAGCAGTGAGTCGGGGATCCATTCACCCCTCCACTTT.

A note on this clonotype: This may arise from a read error, as a much more abundant clone is one base away. This chain uses TRBV3-1 with TRBJ2-3; perhaps D is TRBD1 or TRBD2 (5 bases each). V lost 4 bases and J 0 bases, leaving 11 bases between the germline ends. The CDR3 sequence is 15 residues long. Germline CDR1 LGHDT, CDR2 YNNKEL (reference sequence). The CDR3 DNA sequence: TGTGCCAGCAGCCGAGGGGACCTGAGCACAGATACGCAGTATTTT. This translates into CASSRGDLSTDTQYF.

This clonotype was seen a single time. A read error is likely, as this CDR3 ends without the conserved phenylalanine or tryptophan. The limits of the CDR3 on the DNA are not certain, so only TCRdb's listed CDR3 is given. The chain uses TRBV20-1 and TRBJ2-7; the table assigns TRBD2, which was not confirmed against the DNA. The CDR3 has 10 amino acids, counting both end residues. Looked up from germline, CDR1 is DFQATT and CDR2 is SNEGSKA (reference sequence). The CDR3 is CSARVVTGAP.

In this sample, this clonotype turned up many times. The V call is TRBV6-1, the J call TRBJ2-3; 7 nucleotides agree with TRBD2. CDR1 and CDR2 (germline): MNHNS, SASEGT. The CDR3 spans 16 residues. Trimming removed 1 base from V and 2 bases from J; junction bases left unmatched: 6. CDR3 sequence reads: CASSEVVAGNTDTQYF. CDR3 sequence (DNA): TGTGCCAGCAGTGAAGTAGTAGCGGGTAACACAGATACGCAGTATTTT.

V usage is TRBV7-8 and J usage is TRBJ2-1; no reliable D call. The CDR3 consists of 15 residues. V gave up 1 base and J gave up 0 bases, with 7 bases separating them. From germline, CDR1 is SGHVS and CDR2 FQNEAQ. CDR3 nucleotide sequence: TGTGCCAGCAGCTTAGGGGGTTACTCCTACAATGAGCAGTTCTTC. This gives the protein CASSLGGYSYNEQFF.

The V and J genes are TRBV29-1 and TRBJ1-2, with D possibly TRBD1 on 6 matching bases. Germline loops: CDR1 SQVTM, CDR2 ANQGSEA. With 2 bases removed from V and 2 bases from J, the gap between germline ends came to 12 bases. The CDR3 length is 14 residues. Here the CDR3 DNA reads TGCAGCGTTGAAAGGGGGGCGGAGAACTATGGCTACACCTTC. Translating gives CSVERGAENYGYTF.

CDR3 sequence reads: CASSQGQGTDTQYF. CDR3 in DNA: TGTGCCAGCAGCCAAGGACAGGGCACAGATACGCAGTATTTT. The V and J genes are TRBV9 and TRBJ2-3, with 7 bases identical to TRBD1. Germline CDR1 SGDLS, CDR2 YYNGEE. There are 14 residues in the CDR3. With V trimmed by 4 bases and J by 1 base, 3 bases remained unmatched.

The rearrangement links TRBV7-3 to TRBJ1-5; D gene unclear. V lost 3 bases to trimming and J lost 2 bases, with 11 bases between them. The CDR3 totals 15 residues. The germline V gene encodes CDR1 SGHTA and CDR2 FQGTGA. The CDR3 sequence is CASSLPPPRNQPQHF. For the CDR3, the DNA is TGTGCCAGCAGCTTGCCCCCTCCACGCAATCAGCCCCAGCATTTT.

This sequence joins TRBV7-8 and TRBJ1-6; no firm D call. CDR1 is SGHVS and CDR2 is FQNEAQ in the germline V gene. The CDR3 contains 13 residues. Trimming stripped 5 bases from V and 10 bases from J, with 12 bases between. The chain's CDR3 is CASSHGADSPLHF. CDR3 coding DNA: TGTGCCAGCAGCCATGGAGCGGACTCACCCCTCCACTTT.

This clonotype was recorded at least ten times. The rearrangement links TRBV2 to TRBJ2-1, with a possible D match to TRBD1 (5 bases). V lost 7 bases to trimming and J lost 9 bases, with 25 bases between them. Germline-derived CDR1 and CDR2 are SNHLY and FYNNEI. CDR3 length: 16 amino acids. The chain's CDR3 is CASTPLTGAQWGEQFF. The CDR3 bases are TGTGCCAGCACTCCCCTAACAGGTGCTCAATGGGGTGAGCAGTTCTTC.

The CDR3 nucleotides are TGCAGTGCTAGAAGACAGGGGGCGGGTGAAAAACTGTTTTTT. Translated: CSARRQGAGEKLFF. This chain links TRBV20-1 with TRBJ1-4; 10 bases align to TRBD1. Germline CDR1 and CDR2: DFQATT and SNEGSKA (reference sequence). There are 14 residues in the CDR3. J lost 7 bases, V lost 2 bases, and 4 bases had no gene match.

The chain carries TRBV6-4 and TRBJ2-7; weak D call: TRBD1 (6 bases). Trimming removed 0 bases from V and 4 bases from J, with 13 bases in between. CDR1 and CDR2 from the germline V gene are MRHNA and SNTAGT. The CDR3 has 15 amino acids. The CDR3 spells CASSDSRGQKYEQYF. CDR3 DNA sequence: TGTGCCAGCAGTGACTCGAGGGGACAAAAATACGAGCAGTACTTC.

V is TRBV7-6 and J is TRBJ2-1; D is unresolved. This CDR3 is built from 14 residues. Trimming shortened V by 4 bases and J by 3 bases, and 10 bases separated the two germline ends. From germline, CDR1 is SGHVS and CDR2 FNYEAQ. CDR3: CASSSGLNYNEQFF. The DNA for the CDR3 is TGTGCCAGCAGCTCCGGCCTAAACTACAATGAGCAGTTCTTC.

A single count supports this clonotype. The chain uses TRBV19 and TRBJ1-6; TRBD1 is a possible D gene (6 bases). Germline assignment: CDR1 LNHDA and CDR2 SQIVND (reference sequence). V was shortened by 8 bases and J by 9 bases, with 20 bases between the two germline ends. This CDR3 contains 15 residues. This chain's CDR3 is CASPNRGAEGSPLHF. CDR3 sequence (DNA): TGTGCCAGTCCAAATCGGGGGGCTGAGGGTTCACCCCTCCACTTT.

The rearrangement uses TRBV2 and TRBJ1-5; perhaps TRBD1 as D (5 bases). CDR3 size: 14 residues. Germline values: CDR1 SNHLY, CDR2 FYNNEI. V was trimmed by 6 bases and J by 4 bases, leaving 13 bases between them. CDR3 bases: TGTGCCAGCAGAACTGGGACGGGAAATCAGCCCCAGCATTTT. Translating gives CASRTGTGNQPQHF.

The chain is built from TRBV2 and TRBJ1-5; possibly TRBD1 for D (5 bases). Germline lookup yields CDR1 SNHLY and CDR2 FYNNEI. The CDR3 length is 13 residues. Trimming left V 5 bases short and J 5 bases short, with 10 bases between. CDR3 sequence (DNA): TGTGCCAGCAGTAGGATGGGGGATCAGCCCCAGCATTTT. This translates into CASSRMGDQPQHF.